The T cell receptor (beta chain) under discussion was sequenced for a study of stem cell transplantation in POMP-related autoinflammatory disease. Turning to the study itself: Impaired MHC class I-dependent CD8+ differentiation was hypothesized from defective thymoproteasomes.

Study-wide points: In patients with PRAID, every analyzed T-cell subset tended to show lower diversity and higher clonality. Unique TRB V-J gene pairings were limited in number in patients with PRAID.

The germline gives CDR1 SGHAT, CDR2 FQNNGV. V was clipped by 1 base and J by 5 bases, with 5 bases between them. This CDR3 comprises 12 residues. This clone was detected only once. Its target is not known. TCRdb's copy holds only in-frame clones and misses some; the assay was immunoSEQ multiplex PCR. The table lists 30,000 or so clones, just over 85% of them singletons. The origin of this receptor is a human donor with POMP-related autoinflammation and immune dysregulation (PRAID). This chain links TRBV11-2 with TRBJ1-1; D remains ambiguous. Here the sequenced sample was CD4+ T cells from PBMCs, taken before stem cell transplantation. The CDR3 coding sequence is TGTGCCAGCAGCTTAGGGGTGACTGAAGCTTTCTTT. It codes for CASSLGVTEAFF. Full variable domain (remainder filled in from reference TRBV11-2 and TRBJ1-1): EAGVAQSPRYKIIEKRQSVAFWCNPISGHATLYWYQQILGQGPKLLIQFQNNGVVDDSQLPKDRFSAERLKGVDSTLKIQPAKLEDSAVYLCASSLGVTEAFFGQGTRLTVV.